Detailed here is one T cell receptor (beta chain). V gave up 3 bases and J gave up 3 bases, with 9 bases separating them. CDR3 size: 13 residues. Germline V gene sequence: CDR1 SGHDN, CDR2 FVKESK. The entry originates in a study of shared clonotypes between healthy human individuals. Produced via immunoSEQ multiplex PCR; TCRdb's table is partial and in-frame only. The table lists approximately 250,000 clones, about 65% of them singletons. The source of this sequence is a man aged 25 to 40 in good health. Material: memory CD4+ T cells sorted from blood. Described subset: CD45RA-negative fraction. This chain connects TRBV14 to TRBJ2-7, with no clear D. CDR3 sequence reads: CASSQGLYYEQYF. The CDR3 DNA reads TGTGCCAGCAGCCAGGGTCTCTACTACGAGCAGTACTTC.